Presented here are 30 T cell receptor beta chains from one specimen sequenced in a study of OX40 agonist ivuxolimab in advanced cancers. TCRdb's table, derived via immunoSEQ multiplex PCR, lists solely in-frame clones and lacks some. Of roughly 56,000 clones listed, approximately 88% were seen once; the top ten hold 0.6% to 0.7%. Specimen: CD4+ or CD8+ T cells sorted from blood, collected in a trial of the OX40 agonist ivuxolimab. The receptor source for this set is an adult with an advanced solid tumor such as melanoma, head and neck, liver or kidney cancer.

The chain uses TRBV6-4 and TRBJ2-1; 13 bases agree with TRBD2. The CDR3 is 16 residues long. Trimming took 6 bases from V and 4 from J; bases not matched to a gene: 6. In germline, CDR1 is MRHNA, CDR2 SNTAGT. CDR3 nucleotide sequence: TGTGCCAGCAGCGCAGAGGGACTAGCGGGGTACAATGAGCAGTTCTTC. This translates into CASSAEGLAGYNEQFF.

The CDR3 coding sequence is TGTGCCAGCAGGCCAGGGCAGAATTACAATGAGCAGTTCTTC. It is translated as CASRPGQNYNEQFF. V usage is TRBV6-1 and J usage is TRBJ2-1, with D maybe TRBD1 (5 bases). The CDR3 length is 14 residues. Germline CDR1 is MNHNS and CDR2 is SASEGT. Trimming took off 6 bases at V and 4 bases at J, with 13 bases between the two ends.

V gene TRBV4-1 combines with J gene TRBJ2-3, with TRBD1 identical over 10 bases. The trim removed 1 base at V and 2 bases at J, leaving 18 bases unmatched. The CDR3 contains 21 residues. CDR1 is MGHRA and CDR2 is YSYEKL in the germline V gene. The CDR3 region is CASSQVALLKTGTGDTDTQYF. Written as DNA, the CDR3 is TGCGCCAGCAGCCAAGTCGCCCTCCTAAAAACCGGGACAGGGGACACAGATACGCAGTATTTT.

The V and J genes are TRBV2 and TRBJ2-1, with TRBD2 identical over 8 bases. V trimming: 6 bases; J trimming: 4 bases; junction bases outside the gene matches: 8. CDR3 size: 15 residues. Germline V gene sequence: CDR1 SNHLY, CDR2 FYNNEI. Written as DNA, the CDR3 is TGTGCCAGCAGCCCTATAGCGGGGCAATACAATGAGCAGTTCTTC. This encodes CASSPIAGQYNEQFF.

This chain uses TRBV2 with TRBJ1-2; D gene unclear. This CDR3 has 10 residues. Per the germline V gene, CDR1 is SNHLY and CDR2 is FYNNEI. V shed 1 base and J shed 8 bases, with 2 bases lying between them. The CDR3 DNA follows: TGTGCCAGCAGTGAAGGCGGCTACACCTTC. This gives the protein CASSEGGYTF.

This clone came up a few times. The chain uses TRBV6-5 and TRBJ1-2; 7 positions match TRBD1. V shed 5 bases, J shed 5 bases, and the junction held 2 bases outside the gene matches. The CDR3 sequence is 12 residues long. Germline V gene data show CDR1 as MNHEY and CDR2 as SVGAGI. This chain's CDR3 is CASSLQGYGYTF. The CDR3 DNA reads as TGTGCCAGCAGTCTACAGGGGTATGGCTACACCTTC.

J is TRBJ2-7 and V is TRBV7-2, with D uncertain. V shed 2 bases and J shed 4 bases, with 12 bases lying between them. In germline, CDR1 is SGHTA, CDR2 FQGNSA. The CDR3 loop spans 14 amino acids. For the CDR3, the DNA is TGTGCCAGCAGCTTATCTCTAGGAGCTTACGAGCAGTACTTC. Translating gives CASSLSLGAYEQYF.

DNA for the CDR3: TGCGCCAGCAGGACTAGCGGGAACACAGATACGCAGTATTTT. Protein: CASRTSGNTDTQYF. The J gene is TRBJ2-3, the V gene TRBV5-1; TRBD2 aligns across 11 bases. Trimming removed 5 bases from V and 2 bases from J; junction bases left unmatched: 1. Germline V lookup: CDR1 SGHRS, CDR2 YFSETQ. This CDR3 has 14 amino acids.

The chain joins TRBV5-6 to TRBJ1-3; no reliable D call. Per germline, CDR1 SGHDT and CDR2 YYEEEE. CDR3 length: 14 residues. The ends were cut back, 9 bases at V and 2 bases at J, with 15 bases in the middle. CDR3 sequence reads: CATYRRFTGNTIYF. CDR3 sequence (DNA): TGTGCCACCTACCGTAGGTTCACTGGAAACACCATATATTTT.

The V gene is TRBV5-8, the J gene TRBJ1-1; weak D call: TRBD1 (5 bases). This CDR3 contains 16 residues. V was trimmed by 1 base and J by 0 bases, leaving 13 bases between them. Per the germline V gene, CDR1 is SGHTS and CDR2 is YDEGEE. The CDR3 region is CASSLWEGFLNTEAFF. The CDR3 nucleotides are TGTGCCAGCAGCTTGTGGGAGGGGTTCTTGAACACTGAAGCTTTCTTT.

The chain has TRBV7-2 and TRBJ2-7; D gene unclear. This CDR3 has 13 residues. Looked up from germline, CDR1 is SGHTA and CDR2 is FQGNSA. The V end was cut by 8 bases, the J end by 1 base, with 12 bases between. CDR3 sequence reads: CASGRSVSYEQYF. DNA of the CDR3: TGTGCCAGCGGCCGATCTGTTTCCTACGAGCAGTACTTC.

The V and J genes are TRBV28 and TRBJ1-2; possible D gene TRBD1, 5 bases. This CDR3 is built from 11 residues. Germline loops: CDR1 MDHEN, CDR2 SYDVKM. The V gene lost 6 bases and the J gene lost 6 bases, with 8 bases spanning the gap. CDR3: CASRWDHGYTF. CDR3 in DNA: TGTGCCAGCAGGTGGGACCATGGCTACACCTTC.

A single count supports this clone. This sequence joins TRBV7-2 and TRBJ2-7, with D tentatively TRBD1 or TRBD2 (6 bases each). Germline V CDR1 and CDR2: SGHTA, FQGNSA. The ends were cut back, 7 bases at V and 3 bases at J, with 13 bases in the middle. The length of the CDR3 is 13 residues. This CDR3 reads CASTLEGGYEQYF. The CDR3 DNA reads as TGTGCCAGCACCTTGGAGGGGGGCTACGAGCAGTACTTC.

V gene TRBV14 combines with J gene TRBJ2-7; 10 bases line up with TRBD2. The CDR3 contains 14 residues. The germline gives CDR1 SGHDN, CDR2 FVKESK. The junction had 6 bases not matched to a gene; V was cut back by 8 bases and J by 2 bases. The CDR3 here is CASALSGRTYEQYF. CDR3 DNA sequence: TGTGCCAGCGCCCTTAGCGGGAGGACCTACGAGCAGTACTTC.

This sequence joins TRBV29-1 and TRBJ2-3, with TRBD2 identical over 10 bases. Per germline, CDR1 SQVTM and CDR2 ANQGSEA. The length of the CDR3 is 12 residues. Trimming cost V 6 bases and J 5 bases; bases outside gene matches: 2. The CDR3 DNA reads as TGCAGCGTCCGACTAGCGGGAGATACGCAGTATTTT. It codes for CSVRLAGDTQYF.

The chain employs TRBV2 and TRBJ1-2; D not certain. The V end lost 6 bases, the J end lost 4 bases, and 3 bases lay between the germline ends. CDR1 is SNHLY and CDR2 is FYNNEI in the germline V gene. CDR3 length: 10 amino acids. The CDR3 loop reads CASSPYGYTF. CDR3 coding DNA: TGTGCCAGCAGCCCCTATGGCTACACCTTC.

The chain uses TRBV5-1 and TRBJ1-2; no clear D. The CDR3 loop spans 13 amino acids. Trimming pared 5 bases from V and 3 bases from J, leaving 11 bases between. Germline lookup yields CDR1 SGHRS and CDR2 YFSETQ. CDR3 in DNA: TGCGCCAGCAGAGAACAGCCCGACTATGGCTACACCTTC. It specifies CASREQPDYGYTF.

This clone was picked up a small number of times. The chain recombines TRBV21-1 with TRBJ1-5; the DNA was not compared with TRBD1, the D call given in the table. TRBV21-1 is a known pseudogene. The CDR3 runs to 16 residues. The CDR3 is CASSKETGDSNQPQHF. The DNA for the CDR3 is TGTGCCAGCAGCAAAGAGACAGGGGATAGCAATCAGCCCCAGCATTTT.

J is TRBJ1-2 and V is TRBV28; weak D call: TRBD1 (6 bases). This CDR3 contains 15 residues. The V and J ends lost 3 bases and 6 bases respectively, with 17 bases between them. Germline loops: CDR1 MDHEN, CDR2 SYDVKM. The CDR3 nucleotides are TGTGCCAGCAGTTTTTTTGTTGGGGGGCGCGATGGCTACACCTTC. Its translation is CASSFFVGGRDGYTF.

The rearrangement joins TRBV5-1 to TRBJ2-7; D remains unclear. CDR1 and CDR2 from the germline V gene are SGHRS and YFSETQ. This CDR3 has 14 residues. V dropped 0 bases and J dropped 4 bases, with 11 bases sitting between them. The CDR3 region has the DNA TGCGCCAGCAGCTTGGTTGGTCAGACATACGAGCAGTACTTC. It is translated as CASSLVGQTYEQYF.

This sequence joins TRBV28 and TRBJ2-7; D ambiguous. Germline V gives CDR1 MDHEN, CDR2 SYDVKM. V was clipped by 3 bases and J by 1 base, with 4 bases between them. The CDR3 spans 12 residues. CDR3 DNA: TGTGCCAGCAGTTTCCTTTCCTACGAGCAGTACTTC. Translated, it gives CASSFLSYEQYF.

The chain uses TRBV16 and TRBJ1-2, with D possibly matching TRBD1 (5 bases). There are 14 residues in the CDR3. The V end was cut by 4 bases, the J end by 3 bases, with 12 bases between. Germline CDR1 reads KGHSY; CDR2 reads FQNENV. CDR3 sequence: CASSPRGTDYGYTF. DNA of the CDR3: TGTGCCAGCAGCCCCCGCGGGACGGACTATGGCTACACCTTC.

Comment on this clone: Other DNA sequences in the sample encode the same CDR3. The genes are TRBV4-1 and TRBJ2-5; TRBD2 aligns across 8 bases. The V gene's germline CDR1 is MGHRA and CDR2 YSYEKL. This CDR3 is 16 amino acids long. J gave up 5 bases and V 0 bases, and 8 bases lay outside the gene matches. DNA for the CDR3: TGCGCCAGCAGCCAAGATCGACCAGCGGGAGTCGAGACCCAGTACTTC. It specifies CASSQDRPAGVETQYF.

This clone appeared once. The V call is TRBV6-5, the J call TRBJ2-2; D call uncertain. This CDR3 is 13 amino acids long. Trimming took 6 bases from V and 6 from J, leaving 11 bases between them. Germline V gene sequence: CDR1 MNHEY, CDR2 SVGAGI. CDR3 residues: CASRVIGAGELFF. CDR3 DNA sequence: TGTGCCAGCAGAGTGATCGGCGCCGGGGAGCTGTTTTTT.

This clone was picked up a small number of times. The J gene is TRBJ2-7, the V gene TRBV5-1; D is tentatively TRBD1 or TRBD2 (5 bases each). Germline lookup yields CDR1 SGHRS and CDR2 YFSETQ. The CDR3 runs to 14 residues. V was clipped by 4 bases and J by 8 bases, with 19 bases between them. The CDR3 region is CASSPRDPTAKQYF. CDR3 coding DNA: TGCGCCAGCAGCCCCCGGGACCCAACCGCGAAGCAGTACTTC.

This chain joins TRBV15 and TRBJ2-5; D gene uncertain. Germline CDR1 LNHNV, CDR2 YYDKDF (reference sequence). CDR3 size: 16 residues. V shed 5 bases and J shed 1 base, with 17 bases lying between them. The CDR3 coding sequence is TGTGCCACCAGCGTTCTGTGGGGTGGCCCCCAAGAGACCCAGTACTTC. It translates to CATSVLWGGPQETQYF.

The rearrangement links TRBV11-2 to TRBJ2-2, with D perhaps given as TRBD1 or TRBD2 (5 bases each). V lost 5 bases, J lost 9 bases, and 10 bases lay in between. Germline V gene data show CDR1 as SGHAT and CDR2 as FQNNGV. The CDR3 sequence is 12 residues long. The CDR3 region is CASSEGPRELFF. As DNA, the CDR3 is TGTGCCAGCAGCGAGGGACCTCGGGAGCTGTTTTTT.

The chain links TRBV5-1 to TRBJ2-1; D gene ambiguous. The V end lost 1 base, the J end lost 0 bases, and 8 bases lay between the germline ends. CDR3 length: 15 amino acids. Germline V gene lookup returns CDR1 SGHRS and CDR2 YFSETQ. The CDR3 coding sequence is TGCGCCAGCAGCTTGACCGAGAGCTCCTACAATGAGCAGTTCTTC. Translation: CASSLTESSYNEQFF.

This chain links TRBV30 with TRBJ2-2, with D possibly matching TRBD2 (5 bases). V was trimmed by 2 bases and J by 8 bases, leaving 15 bases between them. This CDR3 contains 14 residues. From germline, CDR1 is GTSNPN and CDR2 SVGIG (reference sequence). Written as DNA, the CDR3 is TGTGCCTGGAGTCCTTCTAGCCACTGGGGGGAGCTGTTTTTT. This gives the protein CAWSPSSHWGELFF.

This clone was detected once. V and J are TRBV5-1 and TRBJ2-3, with D perhaps matching TRBD2 (6 bases). The germline gives CDR1 SGHRS, CDR2 YFSETQ. V dropped 0 bases and J dropped 1 base, with 9 bases sitting between them. The CDR3 consists of 15 residues. CDR3 in amino acids: CASSLDQRGTDTQYF. The CDR3 DNA reads TGCGCCAGCAGCTTGGACCAGCGGGGCACAGATACGCAGTATTTT.